These T cell receptor beta chains were read from a single sample in a study of spatial heterogeneity in lung cancer. TCRdb reanalysed the 5' RACE reads using MiXCR and keeps one entry per CDR3 protein. The profile shows under 20,000 distinct CDR3 sequences, 6.2% of them singletons. Sequences were derived from lung tumor tissue, sampled at surgery. The receptors were sampled from a male donor with early-stage non-small cell lung cancer. Both conserved end residues are part of each CDR3. The D gene is left open where the match is weak. Expanded clones are given a class, and other clones once, few, many or no size at all.

V	size	D	J	CDR3	DNA
TRBV12-3/TRBV12-4	medium-sized	TRBD2	TRBJ2-2	CATTGLSMWTGELFF	TGTGCCACTACGGGACTATCGATGTGGACCGGGGAGCTGTTTTTT
TRBV5-1	many	TRBD2	TRBJ2-7	CASSLGTSGRNVEQYF	TGCGCCAGCAGCTTGGGGACTAGCGGGAGGAATGTCGAGCAGTACTTC
TRBV29-1	many	TRBD1	TRBJ1-1	CSGNRGRSEAFF	TGCAGCGGGAACAGGGGGCGAAGTGAAGCTTTCTTT
TRBV4-1	many	.	TRBJ1-1	CASSLDRRNTEAFF	TGCGCCAGCAGCCTTGACAGGAGGAACACTGAAGCTTTCTTT
TRBV28	many	.	TRBJ2-7	CASSDYEQYF	TGTGCCAGCAGTGATTACGAGCAGTACTTC
TRBV3-1	many	.	TRBJ1-5	CASSQDIRQPQHF	TGTGCCAGCAGCCAAGATATTCGGCAGCCCCAGCATTTT
TRBV5-1	many	.	TRBJ2-5	CASSLMGAQETQYF	TGCGCCAGCAGCTTGATGGGGGCCCAAGAGACCCAGTACTTC
TRBV2	many	.	TRBJ1-4	CASERAPTREKLFF	TGTGCCTCGGAGAGGGCACCGACAAGGGAAAAACTGTTTTTT
TRBV10-2	many	.	TRBJ1-1	CASRGNRRMNTEAFF	TGCGCCAGCAGAGGGAACAGAAGAATGAACACTGAAGCTTTCTTT
TRBV28	many	.	TRBJ1-2	CASSFGQGYRNYGYTF	TGTGCCAGCAGTTTTGGGCAGGGTTACCGAAACTATGGCTACACCTTC
TRBV10-3	few	.	TRBJ1-1	CAISDLPAAEAFF	TGTGCCATCAGTGACCTTCCGGCCGCTGAAGCTTTCTTT
TRBV6-5	medium-sized	TRBD1	TRBJ1-6	CASSYAGAQGGTPLHF	TGTGCCAGCAGTTACGCGGGTGCACAGGGGGGTACACCCCTCCACTTT
TRBV11-2	many	.	TRBJ2-7	CASSLETGPREQYF	TGTGCCAGCAGCTTAGAGACAGGACCGCGCGAGCAGTACTTC
TRBV20-1	many	TRBD2	TRBJ2-3	CSGTSGTDTQYF	TGCAGTGGGACTAGCGGGACAGATACGCAGTATTTT
TRBV7-6	few	.	TRBJ2-5	CASSLAPGQETQYF	TGTGCCAGCAGCTTAGCGCCCGGGCAAGAGACCCAGTACTTC
TRBV6-4	many	TRBD2	TRBJ2-1	CASSDGTSGSYNEQFF	TGTGCCAGCAGTGACGGGACTAGCGGGTCCTACAATGAGCAGTTCTTC
TRBV5-1	many	.	TRBJ2-7	CASSLAVNSYEQYF	TGCGCCAGCAGCTTGGCAGTGAACTCCTACGAGCAGTACTTC
TRBV7-3	many	.	TRBJ2-2	CASSPGGGQTGELFF	TGTGCCAGCAGCCCTGGAGGGGGGCAAACCGGGGAGCTGTTTTTT
TRBV7-9	many	.	TRBJ2-1	CASSFSPGGNEQFF	TGTGCCAGCAGCTTTTCTCCGGGTGGCAATGAGCAGTTCTTC
TRBV6-5	.	.	TRBJ2-7	CASSRDRKVKYF	TGTGCCAGCAGCCGCGACAGGAAGGTTAAGTACTTC
TRBV24-1	many	TRBD1	TRBJ2-3	CATSADRVGTQYF	TGTGCCACCAGTGCGGACAGGGTTGGTACGCAGTATTTT
TRBV7-6	many	TRBD1	TRBJ1-4	CASSLQPGQGHEKLFF	TGTGCCAGCAGCTTACAACCGGGACAGGGACACGAAAAACTGTTTTTT
TRBV3-1	many	TRBD1	TRBJ2-1	CASSPPGQTYNEQFF	TGTGCCAGCAGCCCACCGGGACAGACCTACAATGAGCAGTTCTTC
TRBV14	many	.	TRBJ1-1	CASSAQPDTEAFF	TGTGCCAGCAGCGCCCAGCCTGACACTGAAGCTTTCTTT
TRBV4-1	many	TRBD1	TRBJ1-2	CASSQGPGTGDYGYTF	TGCGCCAGCAGCCAAGGTCCCGGGACAGGGGACTATGGCTACACCTTC
TRBV28	many	.	TRBJ2-5	CASSLSFPPSLSETQYF	TGTGCCAGCAGTTTATCCTTCCCACCAAGCCTGTCAGAGACCCAGTACTTC
TRBV5-6	many	TRBD1	TRBJ2-5	CASSLVTGAQETQYF	TGTGCCAGCAGCTTGGTGACAGGGGCACAAGAGACCCAGTACTTC
TRBV27	many	TRBD1	TRBJ1-6	CASSIRTGHNSPLHF	TGTGCCAGCAGCATCAGGACAGGCCATAATTCACCCCTCCACTTT
TRBV9	medium-sized	.	TRBJ2-5	CASSVALGTGETQYF	TGTGCCAGCAGCGTAGCTCTGGGGACGGGAGAGACCCAGTACTTC
TRBV6-6	many	.	TRBJ2-4	CASSYGGRSLAKNIQYF	TGTGCCAGCAGTTACGGCGGCAGGTCCTTAGCCAAAAACATTCAGTACTTC
TRBV5-6	many	.	TRBJ2-3	CASSTWTAPDTQYF	TGTGCCAGCAGCACCTGGACAGCCCCAGATACGCAGTATTTT
TRBV2	many	.	TRBJ2-2	CASRGALGTGELFF	TGTGCCAGCAGAGGGGCCCTTGGGACCGGGGAGCTGTTTTTT
TRBV29-1	many	TRBD2	TRBJ2-7	CSVAGLAGRSSYEQYF	TGCAGCGTTGCTGGACTAGCGGGTAGGAGCTCCTACGAGCAGTACTTC
TRBV14	many	.	TRBJ1-1	CASSQAGEAFF	TGTGCCAGCAGCCAAGCGGGGGAGGCTTTCTTT
TRBV6-5	many	TRBD2	TRBJ2-5	CASSYSSGLAGPQETQYF	TGTGCCAGCAGTTACTCGTCAGGACTAGCGGGGCCCCAAGAGACCCAGTACTTC
TRBV12-3/TRBV12-4	many	.	TRBJ2-2	CASRGPDGELFF	TGTGCCAGCAGGGGGCCCGACGGGGAGCTGTTTTTT
TRBV9	many	.	TRBJ2-2	CASTKNTGELFF	TGTGCCAGCACGAAGAACACCGGGGAGCTGTTTTTT
TRBV20-1	many	.	TRBJ1-1	CSARVIGLGEAFF	TGCAGTGCTAGAGTCATCGGATTGGGTGAAGCTTTCTTT
TRBV6-6	many	.	TRBJ1-1	CASSYDRWAEAFF	TGTGCCAGCAGTTACGACAGGTGGGCTGAAGCTTTCTTT
TRBV19	many	.	TRBJ2-1	CASSVQRLGYNEQFF	TGTGCCAGTAGTGTCCAGCGCCTTGGGTACAATGAGCAGTTCTTC
TRBV6-1	many	.	TRBJ2-7	CASSELLASYEQYF	TGTGCCAGCAGTGAACTCCTAGCCTCCTACGAGCAGTACTTC
TRBV9	.	TRBD1	TRBJ2-5	CASSPSGQPQETQYF	TGTGCCAGCAGCCCGTCGGGACAGCCACAAGAGACCCAGTACTTC
TRBV7-2	many	TRBD1	TRBJ2-3	CASSPVGQGADTQYF	TGTGCCAGCAGCCCCGTAGGACAGGGAGCAGATACGCAGTATTTT
TRBV5-5	many	TRBD2	TRBJ2-2	CASSLVGAGAGELFF	TGTGCCAGCAGCTTGGTGGGAGCGGGGGCCGGGGAGCTGTTTTTT
TRBV12-3/TRBV12-4	many	.	TRBJ2-6	CASSLDRRAPLSGANVLTF	TGTGCCAGCAGTTTAGATCGCAGGGCGCCCCTCTCTGGGGCCAACGTCCTGACTTTC
TRBV5-6	medium-sized	.	TRBJ1-2	CASSLVAGMSDGYTF	TGTGCCAGCAGCTTGGTGGCGGGGATGTCGGATGGCTACACCTTC
TRBV20-1	.	.	TRBJ1-5	CSAPGPDQPQQF	TGCAGTGCTCCGGGACCCGATCAGCCCCAGCAATTT